This TCR beta chain was sequenced during a study of T cell responses to AZD1222 COVID-19 vaccine. Looked up from germline, CDR1 is MNHEY and CDR2 is SVGAGI. The CDR3 loop spans 15 amino acids. The V gene end was trimmed by 0 bases and the J gene end by 6 bases; junction bases not matched to a gene: 7. Generated by immunoSEQ multiplex PCR, the TCRdb table keeps only in-frame clones and is missing some. The table has some 110,000 clones, 75% to 90% seen once. About this clone itself: Its cognate antigen is unknown.

General study points: Females outnumbered males among donors, who were mostly white British; clonal diversity was possibly underestimated. The study found Spike-specific TCR breadth and depth rose after two AZD1222 doses.

The material was peripheral blood, obtained on day 0 of MenACWY control vaccination. The chain combines TRBV6-5 with TRBJ1-2; 7 bases line up with TRBD1. This clonotype was obtained from an adult in good health. The CDR3 sequence is CASSYSTRQGDGYTF. CDR3 bases: TGTGCCAGCAGTTACTCGACGCGACAGGGAGATGGCTACACCTTC.